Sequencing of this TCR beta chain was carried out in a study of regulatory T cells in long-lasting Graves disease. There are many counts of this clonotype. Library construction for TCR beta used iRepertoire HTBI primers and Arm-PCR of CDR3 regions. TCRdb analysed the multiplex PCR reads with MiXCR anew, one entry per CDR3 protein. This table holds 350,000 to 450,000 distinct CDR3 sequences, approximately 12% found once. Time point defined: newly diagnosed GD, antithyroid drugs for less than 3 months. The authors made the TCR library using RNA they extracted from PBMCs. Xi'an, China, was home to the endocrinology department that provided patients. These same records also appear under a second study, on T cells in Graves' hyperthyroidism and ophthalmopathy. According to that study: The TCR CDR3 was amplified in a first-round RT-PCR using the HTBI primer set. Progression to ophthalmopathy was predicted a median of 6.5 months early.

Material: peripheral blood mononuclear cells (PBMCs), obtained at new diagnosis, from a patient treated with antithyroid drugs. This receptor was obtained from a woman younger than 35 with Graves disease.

The CDR3 here is CASNLGRPGFKQYV. For the CDR3, the DNA is TGTGCCAGCAACCTAGGTCGTCCGGGATTCAAGCAGTACGTC. The J gene is TRBJ2-7, the V gene TRBV7-3, with D possibly matching TRBD2 (5 bases). Germline V gene sequence: CDR1 SGHTA, CDR2 FQGTGA. V lost 7 bases and J 8 bases, leaving 21 bases between the germline ends. This CDR3 has 14 amino acids.